The sequence of this TCR beta chain was determined in a study of human T cells and chemical hapten exposure. Whole-study context: The study enrolled mostly female patients with alopecia areata, totalis or universalis. General study results and limits: The donors suffered from alopecia, so their immune response may not match that of healthy people. DPC sensitization did not alter TCRs above 1 in 1000 frequency.

Individual cDNA molecules each carried unique molecular identifiers attached by the library. TCRdb re-called the RACE reads through MiXCR, storing one row per CDR3 protein. The data contain a few hundred thousand distinct CDR3 sequences, roughly 6% of them singletons. Stated time point: patch test 2, 6 weeks after DPC sensitization. Regarding treatment: therapeutic diphenylcyclopropenone sensitization with weekly scalp DPC. The CDR3 totals 15 residues. Germline V gives CDR1 SGHTA, CDR2 FQGNSA. V trimming: 3 bases; J trimming: 4 bases; junction bases outside the gene matches: 5. This clonotype was observed at least ten times. Its specificity is not known.

This chain uses TRBV7-2 with TRBJ2-3; 9 bases map to TRBD2. The clonotype originates from a woman aged 18-29 years with alopecia areata. Some clones in this sample may be carry-over from other donors' samples. The sequences come from whole blood, collected in connection with sensitization to the hapten diphenylcyclopropenone (DPC). The CDR3 DNA is TGTGCCAGCAGCTTTGATGGCGGGGGGGCAGATACGCAGTATTTT. Translated, it gives CASSFDGGGADTQYF.